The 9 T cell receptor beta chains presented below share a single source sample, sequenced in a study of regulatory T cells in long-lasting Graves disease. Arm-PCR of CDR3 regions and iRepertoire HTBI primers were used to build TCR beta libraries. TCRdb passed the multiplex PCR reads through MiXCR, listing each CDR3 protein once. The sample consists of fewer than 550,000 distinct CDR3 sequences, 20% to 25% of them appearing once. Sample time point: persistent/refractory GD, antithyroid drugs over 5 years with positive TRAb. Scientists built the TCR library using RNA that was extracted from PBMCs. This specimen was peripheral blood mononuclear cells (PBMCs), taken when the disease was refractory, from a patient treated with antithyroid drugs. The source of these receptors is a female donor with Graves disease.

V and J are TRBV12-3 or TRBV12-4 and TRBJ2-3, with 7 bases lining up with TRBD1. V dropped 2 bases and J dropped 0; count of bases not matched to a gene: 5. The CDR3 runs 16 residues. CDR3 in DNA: TGTGCCAGCAGTTTAATTCCAGGGGGAAGCACAGATACGCAGTATTTT. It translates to CASSLIPGGSTDTQYF.

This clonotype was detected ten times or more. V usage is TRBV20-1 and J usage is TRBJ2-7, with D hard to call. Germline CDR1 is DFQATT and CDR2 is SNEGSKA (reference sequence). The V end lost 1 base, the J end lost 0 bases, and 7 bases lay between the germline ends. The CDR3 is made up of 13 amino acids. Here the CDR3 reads CSARGTASYEQYF. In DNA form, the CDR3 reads TGCAGTGCTAGAGGGACGGCCTCCTACGAGCAGTACTTC.

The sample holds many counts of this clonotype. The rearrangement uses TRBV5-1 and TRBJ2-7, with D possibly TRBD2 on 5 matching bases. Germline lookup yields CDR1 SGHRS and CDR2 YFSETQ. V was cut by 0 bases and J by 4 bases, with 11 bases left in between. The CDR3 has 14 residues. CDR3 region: CASSLGPGIYEQYF. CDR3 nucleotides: TGCGCCAGCAGCTTGGGGCCGGGGATTTACGAGCAGTACTTC.

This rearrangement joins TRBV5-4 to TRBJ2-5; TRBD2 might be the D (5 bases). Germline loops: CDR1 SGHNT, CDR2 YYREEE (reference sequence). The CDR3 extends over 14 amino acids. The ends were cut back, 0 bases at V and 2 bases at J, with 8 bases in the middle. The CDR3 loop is CASSLERRQETQYF. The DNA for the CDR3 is TGTGCCAGCAGCTTGGAGCGGAGACAAGAGACCCAGTACTTC. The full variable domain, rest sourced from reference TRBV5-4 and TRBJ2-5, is ETGVTQSPTHLIKTRGQQVTLRCSSQSGHNTVSWYQQALGQGPQFIFQYYREEENGRGNFPPRFSGLQFPNYSSELNVNALELDDSALYLCASSLERRQETQYFGPGTRLLVL.

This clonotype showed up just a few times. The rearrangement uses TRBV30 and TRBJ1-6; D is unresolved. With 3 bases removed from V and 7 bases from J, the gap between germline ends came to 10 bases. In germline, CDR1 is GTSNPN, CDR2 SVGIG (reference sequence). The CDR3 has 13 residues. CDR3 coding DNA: TGTGCCTGGAGGGAAGACCCGAATTCACCCCTCCACTTT. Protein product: CAWREDPNSPLHF. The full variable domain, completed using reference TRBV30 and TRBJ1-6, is SQTIHQWPATLVQPVGSPLSLECTVEGTSNPNLYWYRQAAGRGLQLLFYSVGIGQISSEVPQNLSASRPQDRQFILSSKKLLLSDSGFYLCAWREDPNSPLHFGNGTRLTVT.

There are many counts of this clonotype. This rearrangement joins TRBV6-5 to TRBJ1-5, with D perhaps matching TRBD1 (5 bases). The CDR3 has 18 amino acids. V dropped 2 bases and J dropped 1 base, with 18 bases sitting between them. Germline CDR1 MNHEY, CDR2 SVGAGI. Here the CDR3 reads CASSYPMGQSLSNQPQHF. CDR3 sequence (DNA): TGTGCCAGCAGTTACCCCATGGGGCAGAGCCTAAGCAATCAGCCCCAGCATTTT.

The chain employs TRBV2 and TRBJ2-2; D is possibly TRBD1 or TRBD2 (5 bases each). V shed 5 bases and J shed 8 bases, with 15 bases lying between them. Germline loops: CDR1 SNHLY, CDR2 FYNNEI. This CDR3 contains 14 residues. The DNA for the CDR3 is TGTGCCAGCAGTCCCAAGGGACGCCCGGGGGAGCTGTTTTTT. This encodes CASSPKGRPGELFF. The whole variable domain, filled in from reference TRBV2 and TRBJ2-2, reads EPEVTQTPSHQVTQMGQEVILRCVPISNHLYFYWYRQILGQKVEFLVSFYNNEISEKSEIFDDQFSVERPDGSNFTLKIRSTKLEDSAMYFCASSPKGRPGELFFGEGSRLTVL.

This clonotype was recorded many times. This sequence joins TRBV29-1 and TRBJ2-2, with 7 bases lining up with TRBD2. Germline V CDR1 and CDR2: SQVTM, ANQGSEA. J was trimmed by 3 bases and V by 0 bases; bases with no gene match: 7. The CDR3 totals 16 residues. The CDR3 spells CSVEELEGRDTGELFF. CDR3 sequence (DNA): TGCAGCGTTGAAGAGTTGGAAGGGAGGGACACCGGGGAGCTGTTTTTT.

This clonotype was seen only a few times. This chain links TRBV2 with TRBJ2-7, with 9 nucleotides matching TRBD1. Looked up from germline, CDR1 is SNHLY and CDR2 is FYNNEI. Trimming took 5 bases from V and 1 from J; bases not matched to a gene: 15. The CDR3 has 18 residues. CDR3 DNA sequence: TGTGCCAGCAGTAATAATCCGGGACAGGGTATTAATTCCTACGAGCAGTACTTC. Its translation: CASSNNPGQGINSYEQYF.